Shown below are 8 T cell receptor beta chains from a single sample sequenced in a study of Graves' ophthalmopathy and Graves' hyperthyroidism. As the template, RNA transcripts were used to amplify TCR beta CDR3 regions. First-round RT-PCR relied on HTBI primers, and a second-round multiplex PCR came next. In TCRdb, the multiplex PCR reads were re-called with MiXCR into one record per CDR3 protein. The profile shows approximately 640,000 distinct CDR3 sequences, roughly 39% of them singletons. Sequenced: peripheral blood. These receptor sequences come from an adult man with Graves' ophthalmopathy.

As concerns this clonotype: Since a much larger clone is just one base distant, this may be a read error. The genes are TRBV5-1 and TRBJ1-5; maybe TRBD1 (5 bases). The CDR3 loop spans 13 amino acids. Trimming cost V 4 bases and J 10 bases, with 15 bases left between them. Germline CDR1 is SGHRS and CDR2 is YFSETQ. CDR3 nucleotides: TGCGCCAGCAGCATCCAACGGGGCGGACCCCAGCATTTT. This encodes CASSIQRGGPQHF.

The chain uses TRBV20-1 and TRBJ2-2; TRBD2 matches at 7 bases. CDR1 is DFQATT and CDR2 is SNEGSKA in the germline V gene (reference sequence). The ends lost 0 bases at V and 5 bases at J; junction bases unmatched: 6. The CDR3 is 15 amino acids. This chain's CDR3 is CSAREAGRRTGELFF. CDR3 DNA: TGCAGTGCTAGAGAAGCGGGGCGAAGGACCGGGGAGCTGTTTTTT.

The chain is built from TRBV6-5 and TRBJ1-2, with D perhaps matching TRBD1 (5 bases). The CDR3 is made up of 13 amino acids. V was trimmed by 5 bases and J by 7 bases, leaving 14 bases between them. Germline CDR1 reads MNHEY; CDR2 reads SVGAGI. As DNA, the CDR3 is TGTGCCAGCAGTCACGGGACTAGGGGTGGCTACACCTTC. Its translation is CASSHGTRGGYTF.

As regards this clonotype: A much larger clone is a single base away; this may be a read error. The chain combines TRBV29-1 with TRBJ1-1; perhaps TRBD1 as D (5 bases). The CDR3 runs to 13 residues. CDR1 SQVTM and CDR2 ANQGSEA come from the germline V gene. DNA of the CDR3: TGCAGCGCTACCGCGACAGCAAACACTGAAGCTCTCTTT. Protein product: CSATATANTEALF.

This clonotype was seen ten or more times. The chain employs TRBV10-2 and TRBJ1-1; no firm D call. V was cut by 2 bases and J by 0 bases, with 10 bases left in between. CDR3 length: 15 amino acids. The germline V gene has CDR1 WSHSY and CDR2 SAAADI. CDR3 in amino acids: CASSEVGRLNTEAFF. The CDR3 nucleotides read TGCGCCAGCAGTGAGGTCGGCAGACTGAACACTGAAGCTTTCTTT.

This clonotype was detected many times. V is TRBV24-1 and J is TRBJ1-2, with TRBD1 matching 10 bases. Germline values: CDR1 KGHDR, CDR2 SFDVKD. The CDR3 has 14 amino acids. V lost 9 bases and J lost 8; bases outside the gene matches: 11. CDR3 amino acids: CATSTSGTGEGYTF. The CDR3 DNA is TGTGCCACCTCAACTTCCGGGACAGGGGAAGGCTACACCTTC.

This rearrangement joins TRBV25-1 to TRBJ1-2, with TRBD1 matching over 7 bases. This CDR3 comprises 13 residues. Trimming took 7 bases from V and 3 from J; bases not matched to a gene: 5. Germline lookup yields CDR1 MGHDK and CDR2 SYGVNS. DNA of the CDR3: TGTGCCAGCACCGGACAGGACTACTATGGCTACACCTTC. Translated: CASTGQDYYGYTF.

The V and J genes are TRBV10-3 and TRBJ2-3; D not certain. Germline assignment: CDR1 ENHRY and CDR2 SYGVKD. V was pared by 2 bases and J by 0 bases, with 6 bases between. CDR3 length: 14 amino acids. The CDR3, as DNA: TGTGCCATCAGTGAGGGAGTAAGCACAGATACGCAGTATTTT. This sequence encodes CAISEGVSTDTQYF.